This T cell receptor (beta chain) was retrieved from a study of blood T cell repertoires in COVID-19. About the study: Nucleic acid was either cDNA or gDNA, and it came from T cells, B-cell-depleted T cells, or PBMCs.

The germline CDR1 and CDR2 sequences are DFQATT and SNEGSKA (reference sequence). The ends were cut back, 3 bases at V and 2 bases at J, with 17 bases in the middle. The CDR3 consists of 15 residues. Authors' analysis steps: Reference gene primer amplification gave estimated nucleated cell counts. Clones were read by immunoSEQ multiplex PCR, and TCRdb kept only the in-frame ones, dropping some. The DNA was the basis for D and trimming; V, J and clone size are from that table. The sample shows around 300,000 clones, around 90% of them seen only once. The chain links TRBV20-1 to TRBJ2-7, with D possibly being TRBD2 (6 bases). Sequencing was carried out using peripheral blood. The TCR sequence derives from a woman between 40 and 55 years old who had recovered from COVID-19. CDR3: CSASSPDGSAYEQYF. In DNA form, the CDR3 reads TGCAGTGCTAGTTCCCCTGACGGGAGCGCCTACGAGCAGTACTTC.